This TCR beta chain was retrieved from a study of blood T cell repertoires in COVID-19. Using immunoSEQ multiplex PCR, the repertoire was profiled, and TCRdb retains in-frame clones only, with some absent. In the table there are approximately 270,000 clones, over 75% of which are singletons. This clonotype originated in a woman in her 50s who had recovered from COVID-19. The sequenced material came from PBMCs or T cells enriched from blood (not recorded which).

CDR3 loop: CASSAVGSVDTQYF. CDR3 nucleotides: TGTGCCAGCAGTGCGGTCGGGAGTGTCGATACGCAGTATTTT. The chain has TRBV2 and TRBJ2-3; D perhaps matches TRBD2 (6 bases). Trimming removed 4 bases from V and 6 bases from J, with 14 bases in between. The CDR3 contains 14 residues. The germline CDR1 and CDR2 sequences are SNHLY and FYNNEI.